This is a list of T cell receptor beta chains from one sample in a study of blood T cells in healthy people across ages. TCRdb re-derived calls from the 5' RACE reads in MiXCR, one entry per CDR3 protein. The repertoire holds under 800,000 distinct CDR3 sequences, around a fifth seen once, with 3.6% in the top ten. Sequenced: blood. The receptors were gathered from a man aged 70-80 years in good health. The conserved cysteine and the conserved F or W are not part of the CDR3 here. The order of the fields is V gene, CDR3 length, CDR3 protein.

TRBV28 | 13 | ASSSSAGGQGEAF
TRBV6-4 | 12 | ASSGSGTSATQY
TRBV21-1 | 15 | ASSSRDREGSTDTQY
TRBV4-2 | 12 | ASSQAGGQGEQF
TRBV7-2 | 10 | ASSDTLYGNT
TRBV21-1 | 13 | ASTPNAGGADTQY
TRBV7-2 | 13 | ASSLVLVRGETQY
TRBV3-1 | 14 | ASSQDLRLAGNEQF
TRBV6-1 | 12 | ASSETGTGSGYT
TRBV5-1 | 11 | ASSLDRVDTQY
TRBV5-1 | 10 | ASSTDGYEQY
TRBV7-8 | 13 | ASVWGGAKDGTQY
TRBV6-1 | 13 | ASRIRDASRETQY
TRBV6-9 | 9 | ARAFNEKLF
TRBV29-1 | 12 | SVSGLPGTDTQY
TRBV28 | 12 | ASSEAGHIYEQY
TRBV7-3 | 11 | ASAGQTTDTQY
TRBV5-1 | 15 | ASSPGSDGLAKNIQY
TRBV3-1 | 15 | ASGKDVGTMSTDTQY
TRBV20-1 | 13 | SARSAERVQETQY
TRBV25-1 | 15 | ASSPVGLSPSNEKLF